The TCR beta chain under discussion was sequenced for a study of blood T cells in healthy people across ages. This clonotype has only a few counts. What it binds is unknown. Study-level results: It was found that TCR beta diversity correlated strongly with the percentage of naive T cells. Diversity figures derived from one million T cells were judged to underestimate the true value. Relative to aged donors, long-lived donors carried more naive CD4+ cells and displayed higher diversity.

Germline loops: CDR1 MGHRA, CDR2 YSYEKL. CDR3 length: 16 amino acids. V was clipped by 4 bases and J by 5 bases, with 18 bases between them. Sample-barcoded 5' priming and a J-beta primer mix drove a second PCR of roughly 7 to 11 cycles. TCRdb used MiXCR to reprocess the 5' RACE reads, holding one entry per CDR3 protein. The sample holds hundreds of thousands of distinct CDR3 sequences; about 42% are singletons and the top ten take 15% to 25%. Healthy individuals of Caucasian origin from Russia, aged roughly 6 to 100, served as donors. V usage is TRBV4-1 and J usage is TRBJ2-1; D could derive from TRBD1 or TRBD2 (5 bases each). The sequenced sample was blood. The TCR sequence derives from a man aged 60 to 69 in good health. CDR3 in amino acids: CASSPRDGTPDNEQFF. CDR3 nucleotide sequence: TGCGCCAGCAGCCCCCGAGACGGGACCCCTGACAATGAGCAGTTCTTC.